This T cell receptor (beta chain) emerged from a study of blood T cell repertoires in COVID-19. As processed by the authors: Counts of nucleated cells, estimated from reference gene primer amplification, were obtained. Measured with immunoSEQ multiplex PCR; TCRdb has only the in-frame clones, and not every one. The DNA was the basis for D and trimming; V, J and clone size are from that table. The sample yields a few hundred thousand clones, approximately 82% seen once. Trimming removed 2 bases at V and 0 bases at J, with 8 bases between. Germline CDR1 SGHNT, CDR2 YYREEE (reference sequence). CDR3 length equals 15 residues.

The genes are TRBV5-4 and TRBJ2-2; D is unclear. The sequence was obtained from a middle-aged woman who had recovered from COVID-19. Sequenced input: peripheral blood. CDR3 DNA: TGTGCCAGCAGCTTAGACTTTACGAACACCGGGGAGCTGTTTTTT. Amino acids: CASSLDFTNTGELFF. Combining the CDR3 with reference TRBV5-4 and TRBJ2-2 gives the whole variable domain ETGVTQSPTHLIKTRGQQVTLRCSSQSGHNTVSWYQQALGQGPQFIFQYYREEENGRGNFPPRFSGLQFPNYSSELNVNALELDDSALYLCASSLDFTNTGELFFGEGSRLTVL.